Listed below are T cell receptor beta chains from one sample, sequenced in a study of cytomegalovirus exposure and HLA in healthy donors. TCRdb keeps only in-frame clones here, not all; method: immunoSEQ multiplex PCR. The sample has around 130,000 clones, 85% seen once; the top ten hold under 2.5%. The material sequenced was PBMCs. The receptors were gathered from a woman in her twenties or thirties in good health and CMV-seronegative. The CDR3 runs from the conserved cysteine through the conserved F or W. The D gene is left open where the match is weak. Clone size appears in some rows only: once, few, many, or a class for an expanded clone.

d_gene	abundance	v_gene	len	j_gene	CDR3nt	CDR3aa
-	-	TRBV19	16	TRBJ1-6	TGTGCCAGTAGTATAGTCCGAGGAGGGATTGGTTCACCCCTCCACTTT	CASSIVRGGIGSPLHF
TRBD2	-	TRBV6-1	17	TRBJ2-7	TGTGCCAGCAGTGAAGTAGCGCGGCTAGCGGGGGGGCGAGGGAAGTACTTC	CASSEVARLAGGRGKYF
TRBD2	-	TRBV10-3	15	TRBJ2-2	TGTGCCATCAGCCTACTAGCGGGGCGAAGCGGGGAGCTGTTTTTT	CAISLLAGRSGELFF
-	-	TRBV11-2	16	TRBJ2-1	TGTGCCAGCAGCCGGAGAACCCCGACAGTCCCCAATGAGCAGTTCTTC	CASSRRTPTVPNEQFF
-	-	TRBV1	13	TRBJ1-1	TGCACCAGCAGCAGGCAGGGGAACACTGAAGCTTTCTTT	CTSSRQGNTEAFF
-	once	TRBV4-3	15	TRBJ1-4	TGCGCCAGCAGCCCGTTCACTACAACTAATGAAAAACTGTTTTTT	CASSPFTTTNEKLFF
-	once	TRBV29-1	13	TRBJ2-7	TGCAGCGTGGGGGGGGGCAGATCCTACGAGCAGTACTTC	CSVGGGRSYEQYF
TRBD2	few	TRBV28	14	TRBJ2-1	TGTGCCAGCAGCAGGACTAGCGGGGACAATGAGCAGTTCTTC	CASSRTSGDNEQFF
TRBD1	-	TRBV2	16	TRBJ2-3	TGTGCCAGCAGGGAGACAGGGACGGAATCAACGGATACGCAGTATTTT	CASRETGTESTDTQYF
-	-	TRBV18	16	TRBJ2-4	TGTGCCAGCTCACAAGACCAGGGCCCGGGTCAAAACATTCAGTACTTC	CASSQDQGPGQNIQYF
TRBD2	-	TRBV15	12	TRBJ2-5	TGTGCCACCAGCAGGGGAGGGGTGACCCAGTACTTC	CATSRGGVTQYF
TRBD2	-	TRBV28	17	TRBJ2-1	TGTGCCAGCAGTACCCGACTAGCGGGGGGGACGAGGGATGAGCAGTTCTTC	CASSTRLAGGTRDEQFF
TRBD2	-	TRBV14	17	TRBJ2-5	TGTGCCAGCAGCCCGACCGCGGGGGTAGGGTACCAAGAGACCCAGTACTTC	CASSPTAGVGYQETQYF
TRBD2	many	TRBV7-3	15	TRBJ2-3	TGTGCCAGCAGCCCGTGGCGGGGGGGCACAGATACGCAGTATTTT	CASSPWRGGTDTQYF
TRBD2	few	TRBV4-2	16	TRBJ2-1	TGTGCCAGCAGCCAAGCGCGGGGGGGCTCCTACAATGAGCAGTTCTTC	CASSQARGGSYNEQFF
-	-	TRBV29-1	11	TRBJ2-7	TGCAGCGTCCTCTACTCCTACGAGCAGTACTTC	CSVLYSYEQYF
-	-	TRBV18	15	TRBJ2-7	TGTGCCAGCTCACCACTTGTGAGGTCAGGGTCCGAGCAGTACTTC	CASSPLVRSGSEQYF
TRBD1	-	TRBV30	16	TRBJ2-3	TGTGCCTGGAGGGGCTTCGTAAGGGGGCAGACAGATACGCAGTATTTT	CAWRGFVRGQTDTQYF
-	-	TRBV29-1	15	TRBJ2-3	TGCAGCGTTGATCGGGGGGCTTCTAGCACAGATACGCAGTATTTT	CSVDRGASSTDTQYF
-	-	TRBV27	14	TRBJ2-3	TGTGCCAGCAGTTCCCAGGGGAGGGTAGATACGCAGTATTTT	CASSSQGRVDTQYF
TRBD2	once	TRBV5-4	16	TRBJ2-4	TGTGCCAGCAGCTTGGGTGTCGGACTAGCGCTAAACATTCAGTACTTC	CASSLGVGLALNIQYF
TRBD1	-	TRBV18	16	TRBJ1-1	TGTGCCAGCTCACCGCGGCAAACAGGGGGGAACACTGAAGCTTTCTTT	CASSPRQTGGNTEAFF
TRBD1	-	TRBV18	16	TRBJ1-5	TGTGCCAGCTCACCGGGACAGGGAGTGCACAATCAGCCCCAGCATTTT	CASSPGQGVHNQPQHF
-	-	TRBV5-6	14	TRBJ1-6	TGTGCCAGCAGCTCCCGAGGTTGGAATTCACCCCTCCACTTT	CASSSRGWNSPLHF
-	-	TRBV6-5	13	TRBJ2-3	TGTGCCAGCAGTGTCGGGAGCACAGATACGCAGTATTTT	CASSVGSTDTQYF
-	-	TRBV19	16	TRBJ2-2	TGTGCCAGTAGTATAGGTTCCAGGCCGAACACCGGGGAGCTGTTTTTT	CASSIGSRPNTGELFF
TRBD2	once	TRBV5-1	15	TRBJ2-3	TGCGCCAGCAGCTTAGCGGGGAGCTCCACAGATACGCAGTATTTT	CASSLAGSSTDTQYF
-	-	TRBV6-6	14	TRBJ1-5	TGTGCCAGCAGTCCCCCCGGTAACAATCAGCCCCAGCATTTT	CASSPPGNNQPQHF
-	-	TRBV11-2	12	TRBJ2-2	TGTGCCAGCACCGCGGGGACCGGGGAGCTGTTTTTT	CASTAGTGELFF
TRBD2	-	TRBV5-1	17	TRBJ2-5	TGCGCCAGCAGCTTGTTGGCCAGCGGGGGCGGACAAGAGACCCAGTACTTC	CASSLLASGGGQETQYF
-	-	TRBV4-1	14	TRBJ1-1	TGCGCCAGCAGCCAACAGGAGGAGTATACTGAAGCTTTCTTT	CASSQQEEYTEAFF
TRBD2	-	TRBV5-6	16	TRBJ2-3	TGTGCCAGCAGCTTACTAGCGGGGGCGGTTACAGATACGCAGTATTTT	CASSLLAGAVTDTQYF
TRBD2	-	TRBV5-4	15	TRBJ2-3	TGTGCCAGCAGCCCCACGAGCGGGGGAGCAGATACGCAGTATTTT	CASSPTSGGADTQYF
TRBD1	once	TRBV18	15	TRBJ1-2	TGTGCCAGCTCAAAGACAGGGGTGGGAAACTATGGCTACACCTTC	CASSKTGVGNYGYTF
-	-	TRBV30	13	TRBJ1-6	TGTGCCTGGACAGGTCAGGGGAATTCACCCCTCCACTTT	CAWTGQGNSPLHF
TRBD2	-	TRBV11-2	20	TRBJ2-2	TGTGCCAGCAGCTTAGATCACGGACTAGCGGGGGGGCCGGGCACCGGGGAGCTGTTTTTT	CASSLDHGLAGGPGTGELFF
TRBD1	-	TRBV29-1	14	TRBJ2-7	TGCAGCGTTGAGGGGGACAGGGGGATCTACGAGCAGTACTTC	CSVEGDRGIYEQYF
-	-	TRBV28	14	TRBJ1-1	TGTGCCAGCAGTTTGCGGGGGGCTCAGGTGGGAGCTTTCTTT	CASSLRGAQVGAFF
TRBD2	-	TRBV11-2	15	TRBJ2-2	TGTGCCAGCAGCCCCCTAGCGGGGGGCACCGGGGAGCTGTTTTTT	CASSPLAGGTGELFF
-	few	TRBV2	17	TRBJ2-7	TGTGCCAGCAGTTCGAGCCCTCTACGATTTAGCTCCTACGAGCAGTACTTC	CASSSSPLRFSSYEQYF
-	-	TRBV6-1	18	TRBJ2-3	TGTGCCAGCAGTGAAAATCGTGGAGGGACGCGGAACACAGATACGCAGTATTTT	CASSENRGGTRNTDTQYF
-	-	TRBV18	15	TRBJ1-2	TGTGCCAGCTCAAGGGACACCGGGACTAACTATGGCTACACCTTC	CASSRDTGTNYGYTF
TRBD1	-	TRBV6-1	17	TRBJ1-2	TGTGCCAGCAGTGAAGTGGAGGGGGCGACTGCTAACTATGGCTACACCTTC	CASSEVEGATANYGYTF
TRBD2	-	TRBV30	16	TRBJ2-1	TGTGCCTGGAGCGGTTCGACTAGCGGGGGGCTCAATGAGCAGTTCTTC	CAWSGSTSGGLNEQFF
-	-	TRBV25-1	13	TRBJ1-2	TGTGCCAGCAGTGCGCAGACTAACTATGGCTACACCTTC	CASSAQTNYGYTF